The 3 T cell receptor beta chains given below trace back to one sample, sequenced in a study of CD8+ T cells in alopecia areata. Extracted from the samples, RNA was reverse transcribed into cDNA to serve as the sequencing template. Measured with immunoSEQ multiplex PCR; TCRdb has only the in-frame clones, and not every one. The table includes roughly 170,000 clones, 50% to 75% detected once. The sample here was CD4+ T cells sorted from blood, taken at week 0. All receptors derive from a human donor with alopecia areata.

The chain has TRBV30 and TRBJ1-6; 10 positions agree with TRBD1. Looked up from germline, CDR1 is GTSNPN and CDR2 is SVGIG (reference sequence). The CDR3 totals 16 residues. With 3 bases clipped from V and 0 bases from J, the junction kept 2 bases outside the gene matches. The CDR3 region is CAWRDRGNSYNSPLHF. CDR3 sequence (DNA): TGTGCCTGGAGGGACAGGGGGAACTCCTATAATTCACCCCTCCACTTT.

This clone was recorded only once. V and J are TRBV27 and TRBJ1-6, with D hard to call. With 5 bases removed from V and 7 bases from J, the gap between germline ends came to 6 bases. The CDR3 has 12 residues. CDR1 is MNHEY and CDR2 is SMNVEV in the germline V gene (reference sequence). The DNA for the CDR3 is TGTGCCAGCAGTCTACAGAATTCACCCCTCCACTTT. Translating gives CASSLQNSPLHF.

The rearrangement uses TRBV29-1 and TRBJ2-5, with D maybe TRBD1 (5 bases). Germline V gives CDR1 SQVTM, CDR2 ANQGSEA. The CDR3 sequence is 13 residues long. V gave up 4 bases and J gave up 1 base, with 10 bases separating them. The CDR3 is CSVVRQLQETQYF. The CDR3 DNA reads TGCAGCGTTGTGAGACAGCTCCAAGAGACCCAGTACTTC. Looking up the rest from reference TRBV29-1 and TRBJ2-5 gives the full variable domain: SAVISQKPSRDICQRGTSLTIQCQVDSQVTMMFWYRQQPGQSLTLIATANQGSEATYESGFVIDKFPISRPNLTFSTLTVSNMSPEDSSIYLCSVVRQLQETQYFGPGTRLLVL.